These T cell receptor beta chains were read from a single sample in a study of T cell responses to AZD1222 COVID-19 vaccine. Method: immunoSEQ multiplex PCR; TCRdb's copy keeps in-frame clones and lacks some. This table holds tens of thousands of clones, around 82% found once. The sequences come from peripheral blood, collected 28 days after the second AZD1222 dose. The receptors come from an adult who received the AZD1222 COVID-19 vaccine. Each CDR3 is given with its conserved first and last residue. The D gene is left open where the match is weak. Some rows have no size entry. The others give once, few or many, or a class for an expanded clone.

J: TRBJ2-1; D: TRBD2; V: TRBV6-2/TRBV6-3; size: NA; CDR3: CASSQGTSEFF; DNA: TGTGCCAGCAGTCAGGGGACTAGCGAATTCTTC
J: TRBJ1-6; D: TRBD1; V: TRBV5-1; size: NA; CDR3: CASSSGGTGYSPLHF; DNA: TGCGCCAGCAGCTCAGGGGGGACAGGGTATTCACCCCTCCACTTT
J: TRBJ2-7; D: TRBD1; V: TRBV19; size: NA; CDR3: CASRQGYEQYF; DNA: TGTGCCAGTCGACAGGGCTACGAGCAGTACTTC
J: TRBJ2-5; D: TRBD1; V: TRBV13; size: once; CDR3: CASSYRQGQQETQYF; DNA: TGTGCCAGCAGCTACCGACAGGGCCAACAAGAGACCCAGTACTTC
J: TRBJ2-1; D: NA; V: TRBV11-2; size: NA; CDR3: CASQGLSSGAHAFF; DNA: TGTGCCAGCCAGGGGTTGTCTTCAGGGGCCCACGCGTTCTTC
J: TRBJ1-5; D: NA; V: TRBV5-1; size: NA; CDR3: CASSTGDTNSNQPQHF; DNA: TGCGCCAGCAGCACCGGGGACACTAATAGCAATCAGCCCCAGCATTTT
J: TRBJ1-6; D: NA; V: TRBV5-6; size: NA; CDR3: CASSLVEGFLSSPLHF; DNA: TGTGCCAGCAGCTTGGTAGAGGGGTTTCTTTCTTCACCCCTCCACTTT
J: TRBJ2-2; D: NA; V: TRBV11-2; size: NA; CDR3: CASSLVGTITGELFF; DNA: TGTGCCAGCAGCTTGGTCGGGACCATCACCGGGGAGCTGTTTTTT
J: TRBJ2-3; D: NA; V: TRBV5-1; size: NA; CDR3: CASSFGTGPNTQYF; DNA: TGCGCCAGCAGCTTTGGCACAGGCCCGAATACGCAGTATTTT
J: TRBJ1-1; D: NA; V: TRBV14; size: NA; CDR3: CASSQRGEAFF; DNA: TGTGCCAGCAGCCAGCGAGGGGAAGCTTTCTTT
J: TRBJ1-5; D: NA; V: TRBV7-2; size: NA; CDR3: CASSLGWGRGNSNQPQHF; DNA: TGTGCCAGCAGCTTAGGTTGGGGCAGGGGCAATAGCAATCAGCCCCAGCATTTT
J: TRBJ1-1; D: TRBD1; V: TRBV30; size: NA; CDR3: CAWSQTGGALGTEAFF; DNA: TGTGCCTGGAGCCAAACAGGGGGCGCTTTGGGCACTGAAGCTTTCTTT
J: TRBJ1-3; D: TRBD1; V: TRBV7-2; size: NA; CDR3: CASSKGQGSGNTIYF; DNA: TGTGCCAGCAGTAAAGGACAGGGGTCTGGAAACACCATATATTTT
J: TRBJ2-1; D: TRBD2; V: TRBV5-5; size: NA; CDR3: CASSSGTSGISSYNEQFF; DNA: TGTGCCAGCAGCTCTGGGACTAGCGGGATCAGCTCCTACAATGAGCAGTTCTTC
J: TRBJ2-7; D: NA; V: TRBV11-2; size: once; CDR3: CASSLGPGTEQYF; DNA: TGTGCCAGCAGCTTAGGTCCAGGGACCGAGCAGTACTTC
J: TRBJ1-1; D: TRBD1; V: TRBV20-1; size: NA; CDR3: CSAGDRGAFF; DNA: TGCAGTGCTGGAGACAGGGGAGCTTTCTTT
J: TRBJ2-7; D: NA; V: TRBV28; size: NA; CDR3: CASTTPGPILSYEQYF; DNA: TGTGCCAGCACAACCCCGGGACCGATCCTCTCCTACGAGCAGTACTTC
J: TRBJ2-7; D: TRBD1; V: TRBV6-5; size: NA; CDR3: CASSYRQGYEQYF; DNA: TGTGCCAGCAGTTACCGACAGGGCTACGAGCAGTACTTC
J: TRBJ1-3; D: TRBD1; V: TRBV7-2; size: NA; CDR3: CASSPGQGNTIYF; DNA: TGTGCCAGCAGCCCCGGACAGGGGAACACCATATATTTT
J: TRBJ1-5; D: NA; V: TRBV29-1; size: NA; CDR3: CSVGGYGDQPQHF; DNA: TGCAGCGTTGGGGGGTATGGGGATCAGCCCCAGCATTTT
J: TRBJ1-3; D: NA; V: TRBV4-1; size: once; CDR3: CASSLGPRYSGNTIYF; DNA: TGCGCCAGCAGCCTGGGACCGCGCTACTCTGGAAACACCATATATTTT
J: TRBJ2-1; D: NA; V: TRBV10-1; size: NA; CDR3: CASSESPQQGQNEQFF; DNA: TGCGCCAGCAGTGAGTCTCCCCAGCAGGGCCAGAATGAGCAGTTCTTC
J: TRBJ2-3; D: NA; V: TRBV3-1/TRBV3-2; size: NA; CDR3: CASSQRPSPDTQYF; DNA: TGTGCCAGCAGCCAGAGGCCCTCCCCAGATACGCAGTATTTT
J: TRBJ2-1; D: NA; V: TRBV10-3; size: NA; CDR3: CAISWGDYNEQFF; DNA: TGTGCCATCAGCTGGGGGGACTACAATGAGCAGTTCTTC
J: TRBJ1-2; D: NA; V: TRBV7-2; size: NA; CDR3: CASSQEYGYTF; DNA: TGTGCCAGCAGCCAAGAGTATGGCTACACCTTC
J: TRBJ1-1; D: NA; V: TRBV11-2; size: NA; CDR3: CASSRPTGPEAFF; DNA: TGTGCCAGCAGCCGCCCAACGGGGCCTGAAGCTTTCTTT
J: TRBJ1-2; D: TRBD1; V: TRBV4-1; size: NA; CDR3: CASSHLQGANYGYTF; DNA: TGCGCCAGCAGCCACCTACAGGGGGCCAACTATGGCTACACCTTC
J: TRBJ1-6; D: NA; V: TRBV9; size: NA; CDR3: CASSGPQGRSPLHF; DNA: TGTGCCAGCAGCGGACCGCAGGGGCGTTCACCCCTCCACTTT